This passage covers 29 T cell receptor beta chains from one sample sequenced in a study of OX40 agonist ivuxolimab in advanced cancers. Library method: the immunoSEQ multiplex PCR assay. TCRdb took over this immuneACCESS table, retaining in-frame rearrangements with V and J assigned. Such tables are incomplete; in checked studies, under half of the missing clones stem from an unresolved V gene, and the remainder is unexplained. The sample table records roughly 64,000 clones; roughly four fifths of these occur just once. In total, the top ten clones hold 5% of the sample. The input for sequencing was CD4+ or CD8+ T cells sorted from blood, taken in a trial of the OX40 agonist ivuxolimab. The receptors derive from an adult with an advanced solid tumor such as melanoma, head and neck, liver or kidney cancer.

This chain connects TRBV7-9 to TRBJ1-2; 7 bases fit TRBD1. This CDR3 region has 14 residues. V lost 1 base, J lost 7 bases, and 6 bases stayed unmatched. Germline V gene data show CDR1 as SEHNR and CDR2 as FQNEAQ (reference sequence). The CDR3 sequence is CASSLVVGGFGYTF. In nucleotides, the CDR3 is TGTGCCAGCAGCTTAGTAGTAGGGGGCTTTGGCTACACCTTC.

The rearrangement joins TRBV5-6 to TRBJ1-6, with 8 bases fitting TRBD1. Per germline, CDR1 SGHDT and CDR2 YYEEEE. The CDR3 is 12 amino acids. With V trimmed by 4 bases and J by 19 bases, 10 bases remained unmatched. The CDR3 loop reads CASSRGPGQAHF. CDR3 nucleotides: TGTGCCAGCAGCCGGGGTCCGGGACAGGCTCACTTT.

This sequence joins TRBV9 and TRBJ2-1, with 9 nucleotides matching TRBD1. V trimming: 4 bases; J trimming: 0 bases; junction bases outside the gene matches: 11. The germline V gene has CDR1 SGDLS and CDR2 YYNGEE. The CDR3 length is 18 residues. The CDR3 DNA sequence: TGTGCCAGCAGCCCTGGGACAGGGCGGGTTACCTCCTACAATGAGCAGTTCTTC. Translation gives CASSPGTGRVTSYNEQFF.

This clone was recorded only once. The rearrangement links TRBV5-4 to TRBJ1-2; D remains unclear. There are 14 residues in the CDR3. CDR1 and CDR2 from the germline V gene are SGHNT and YYREEE (reference sequence). Trimming cost V 4 bases and J 2 bases, with 12 bases left between them. In DNA, the CDR3 is TGTGCCAGCAGCCAATGGGGTACAAACTATGGCTACACCTTC. Its translation is CASSQWGTNYGYTF. Full variable domain (missing parts from reference TRBV5-4 and TRBJ1-2): ETGVTQSPTHLIKTRGQQVTLRCSSQSGHNTVSWYQQALGQGPQFIFQYYREEENGRGNFPPRFSGLQFPNYSSELNVNALELDDSALYLCASSQWGTNYGYTFGSGTRLTVV.

The chain has TRBV5-1 and TRBJ2-3; D gene uncertain. The CDR3 has 15 amino acids. V was shortened by 3 bases and J by 4 bases, with 15 bases between the two germline ends. CDR1 SGHRS and CDR2 YFSETQ come from the germline V gene. CDR3 nucleotides: TGCGCCAGCAGCTCCTTCTTGGCCGAGGCAGATACGCAGTATTTT. Protein sequence: CASSSFLAEADTQYF.

For the CDR3, the DNA is TGTGCCAGCAGCAAAGAGGGGAGTGGCACATCCCGGGAGACCCAGTACTTC. Its protein product is CASSKEGSGTSRETQYF. The rearrangement links TRBV21-1 to TRBJ2-5. TRBV21-1 is tagged as a pseudogene. The CDR3 length is 17 residues.

V is TRBV5-1 and J is TRBJ1-2; D possibly corresponds to TRBD1 (5 bases). V was pared by 4 bases and J by 4 bases, with 17 bases between. Germline loops: CDR1 SGHRS, CDR2 YFSETQ. The CDR3 sequence is 15 residues long. CDR3 residues: CASSREGPRGYGYTF. CDR3 nucleotide sequence: TGCGCCAGCAGCCGGGAGGGGCCAAGGGGCTATGGCTACACCTTC.

This chain links TRBV15 with TRBJ2-7; D ambiguous. Germline V gene data show CDR1 as LNHNV and CDR2 as YYDKDF (reference sequence). The ends were cut back, 3 bases at V and 5 bases at J, with 2 bases in the middle. The CDR3 length is 10 residues. CDR3 DNA sequence: TGTGCCACCAGCAGGCACGAGCAGTACTTC. Translated: CATSRHEQYF.

The chain has TRBV4-3 and TRBJ2-1; 9 bases are shared with TRBD2. This CDR3 has 15 amino acids. The V and J ends lost 1 base and 9 bases, in that order; junction bases with no gene match: 7. Germline assignment: CDR1 LGHNA and CDR2 YSLEER. CDR3 sequence: CASSQASGRFGEQFF. The CDR3 DNA is TGCGCCAGCAGCCAAGCAAGCGGGAGGTTCGGTGAGCAGTTCTTC.

The genes are TRBV5-5 and TRBJ2-7, with TRBD2 as a possible D gene (6 bases). Germline V gene data show CDR1 as SGHKS and CDR2 as YYEKEE (reference sequence). This CDR3 comprises 15 residues. Trimming removed 4 bases from V and 2 bases from J, with 16 bases in between. CDR3 coding DNA: TGTGCCAGCAGCCTTGCGGTCGGGAGAACCTACGAGCAGTACTTC. Translating it yields CASSLAVGRTYEQYF.

The J gene is TRBJ2-3, the V gene TRBV7-9, with TRBD2 identical over 8 bases. Germline-derived CDR1 and CDR2 are SEHNR and FQNEAQ (reference sequence). The CDR3 sequence is 18 residues long. The J segment lost 2 bases and the V segment lost 2 bases, leaving 12 bases of the junction unmatched. This CDR3 reads CASSLPALAEVPTDTQYF. In DNA form, the CDR3 reads TGTGCCAGCAGCTTACCCGCACTAGCGGAGGTCCCCACAGATACGCAGTATTTT.

This clone was seen just once. This chain joins TRBV28 and TRBJ1-1; TRBD1 matches 11 bases. The V and J ends lost 4 bases and 3 bases, in that order; junction bases with no gene match: 7. The CDR3 is made up of 16 amino acids. Per germline, CDR1 MDHEN and CDR2 SYDVKM. The CDR3 region has the DNA TGTGCCAGCAGTTCATACCGGGACAGGGGGTACACTGAAGCTTTCTTT. It is translated as CASSSYRDRGYTEAFF. The full variable domain, in which reference TRBV28 and TRBJ1-1 provide the parts outside the CDR3, is DVKVTQSSRYLVKRTGEKVFLECVQDMDHENMFWYRQDPGLGLRLIYFSYDVKMKEKGDIPEGYSVSREKKERFSLILESASTNQTSMYLCASSSYRDRGYTEAFFGQGTRLTVV.

This clone was counted a single time. The J gene is TRBJ2-7, the V gene TRBV2; maybe TRBD1 (5 bases). Trimming shortened V by 6 bases and J by 4 bases, and 13 bases separated the two germline ends. Germline V lookup: CDR1 SNHLY, CDR2 FYNNEI. The CDR3 spans 13 residues. In DNA form, the CDR3 reads TGTGCCAGCAGACCTACAGGAACGTACGAGCAGTACTTC. Translating it yields CASRPTGTYEQYF.

The chain couples TRBV5-1 to TRBJ1-2; D might be TRBD1 (5 bases). Trimming took off 3 bases at V and 4 bases at J, with 31 bases between the two ends. The CDR3 sequence is 20 residues long. The germline CDR1 and CDR2 sequences are SGHRS and YFSETQ. CDR3 loop: CASSSGGTQGSRASSYGYTF. The CDR3, as DNA: TGCGCCAGCAGCTCGGGTGGGACCCAGGGTTCCCGGGCGTCCTCCTATGGCTACACCTTC.

The chain couples TRBV19 to TRBJ2-4, with TRBD2 matching 7 bases. The trim removed 6 bases at V and 3 bases at J, leaving 8 bases unmatched. Germline assignment: CDR1 LNHDA and CDR2 SQIVND (reference sequence). The CDR3 is 15 amino acids. CDR3 region: CASSLPPSGKNIQYF. CDR3 nucleotide sequence: TGTGCCAGTAGCCTCCCCCCTAGCGGCAAAAACATTCAGTACTTC.

This clone was observed a few times. The CDR3 region has the DNA TGCGCCAGCAGCCAAGTTGCGGCTGTTGGGGCGTTAGCTAACTATGGCTACACCTTC. Amino acid sequence: CASSQVAAVGALANYGYTF. The rearrangement links TRBV4-1 to TRBJ1-2; TRBD1 is a possible D gene (5 bases). Between the trimmed V and J ends, which lost 1 base and 0 bases, there was a span of 21 bases. The CDR3 has 19 residues. Germline values: CDR1 MGHRA, CDR2 YSYEKL.

V is TRBV18 and J is TRBJ2-5, with D tentatively TRBD1 (6 bases). The CDR3 covers 13 residues. CDR1 and CDR2 from the germline V gene are KGHSH and LQKENI. Trimming cost V 6 bases and J 1 base, with 9 bases left between them. For the CDR3, the DNA is TGTGCCAGCTCTACAGGGCCCCAAGAGACCCAGTACTTC. Translating it yields CASSTGPQETQYF. Full variable domain (rest looked up from reference TRBV18 and TRBJ2-5): NAGVMQNPRHLVRRRGQEARLRCSPMKGHSHVYWYRQLPEEGLKFMVYLQKENIIDESGMPKERFSAEFPKEGPSILRIQQVVRGDSAAYFCASSTGPQETQYFGPGTRLLVL.

This sequence joins TRBV4-2 and TRBJ2-2, with D perhaps matching TRBD2 (6 bases). The CDR3 spans 16 residues. V was pared by 4 bases and J by 1 base, with 13 bases between. Germline V CDR1 and CDR2: LGHNA, YNFKEQ. CDR3: CASSPLASENTGELFF. CDR3 in DNA: TGTGCCAGCAGCCCCCTCGCTAGCGAGAACACCGGGGAGCTGTTTTTT.

V is TRBV13 and J is TRBJ1-1; TRBD1 agrees at 9 bases. The germline CDR1 and CDR2 sequences are PRHDT and FYEKMQ (reference sequence). The CDR3 spans 14 residues. V lost 8 bases, J lost 4 bases, and 8 bases stayed unmatched. The CDR3 region is CASATGGYTTEAFF. The CDR3 DNA reads TGTGCCAGCGCCACAGGGGGCTACACCACTGAAGCTTTCTTT.

The chain couples TRBV10-3 to TRBJ1-1, with 7 positions matching TRBD1. The CDR3 spans 14 residues. Germline V lookup: CDR1 ENHRY, CDR2 SYGVKD. Trimming at V came to 6 bases and at J to 3 bases, leaving 7 bases not matched to a gene. The CDR3 coding sequence is TGTGCCATCAGATTAGACAGGGAATACACTGAAGCTTTCTTT. Translating gives CAIRLDREYTEAFF.

This clone was seen a few times. The V call is TRBV28, the J call TRBJ1-4; TRBD1 matches 7 bases. This CDR3 is built from 15 residues. Losses at the gene ends were 7 bases for V and 7 bases for J; bases not matched to a gene: 12. Per germline, CDR1 MDHEN and CDR2 SYDVKM. The CDR3 coding sequence is TGTGCCAGCACACCGGGAGGGGGCGCCGGTGAAAAACTGTTTTTT. Encoded protein: CASTPGGGAGEKLFF.

The chain employs TRBV6-1 and TRBJ2-1, with D hard to call. Germline CDR1 reads MNHNS; CDR2 reads SASEGT. The CDR3 loop spans 15 amino acids. The V end was cut by 3 bases, the J end by 5 bases, with 14 bases between. CDR3 protein: CASSDLTKKDNEQFF. As DNA, the CDR3 is TGTGCCAGCAGTGACCTTACAAAAAAAGACAATGAGCAGTTCTTC.

J is TRBJ2-3 and V is TRBV6-1, with D tentatively TRBD1 (5 bases). The V end lost 7 bases, the J end lost 0 bases, and 14 bases lay between the germline ends. This CDR3 is built from 15 residues. Germline CDR1 and CDR2: MNHNS and SASEGT. The CDR3 coding sequence is TGTGCCAGCAAAGGGTGGGGCGGTAGCACAGATACGCAGTATTTT. This encodes CASKGWGGSTDTQYF.

This chain connects TRBV29-1 to TRBJ1-4; 7 bases match TRBD1. V lost 7 bases, J lost 8 bases, and 7 bases stayed unmatched. Germline CDR1 reads SQVTM; CDR2 reads ANQGSEA. The CDR3 is 12 amino acids. The CDR3 bases are TGCAGCGCCCGACAGGGTAGGGAAAAACTGTTTTTT. Protein sequence: CSARQGREKLFF.

The chain combines TRBV6-5 with TRBJ2-5, with unresolved D. Trimming left V 8 bases short and J 0 bases short, with 10 bases between. This CDR3 is 13 amino acids long. Germline V CDR1 and CDR2: MNHEY, SVGAGI. The CDR3, as DNA: TGTGCCAGCCAGACAAGTAACCAAGAGACCCAGTACTTC. It specifies CASQTSNQETQYF.

V usage is TRBV6-1 and J usage is TRBJ1-2, with D perhaps matching TRBD1 (5 bases). Germline V lookup: CDR1 MNHNS, CDR2 SASEGT. V shed 3 bases and J shed 1 base, with 12 bases lying between them. This CDR3 is built from 15 residues. The CDR3 loop reads CASSEGPTLNYGYTF. The DNA for the CDR3 is TGTGCCAGCAGTGAGGGACCGACTCTTAACTATGGCTACACCTTC.

The chain recombines TRBV7-9 with TRBJ2-7, with a tentative D call TRBD2 (6 bases). V gave up 3 bases and J gave up 0 bases, with 12 bases separating them. Germline V lookup: CDR1 SEHNR, CDR2 FQNEAQ (reference sequence). The CDR3 is 15 residues long. CDR3 region: CASSLGGVSSYEQYF. The CDR3, as DNA: TGTGCCAGCAGCTTGGGCGGGGTGAGCTCCTACGAGCAGTACTTC.

J is TRBJ1-1 and V is TRBV11-2, with TRBD1 matching over 7 bases. The germline CDR1 and CDR2 sequences are SGHAT and FQNNGV. The length of the CDR3 is 15 residues. V shed 1 base, J shed 5 bases, and the junction held 7 bases outside the gene matches. As DNA, the CDR3 is TGTGCCAGCAGCTTAGGGGCAGCAGGGGGGACTGAAGCTTTCTTT. Protein: CASSLGAAGGTEAFF.

J is TRBJ2-1 and V is TRBV20-1; 7 nucleotides agree with TRBD2. The ends lost 4 bases at V and 12 bases at J; junction bases unmatched: 6. The CDR3 totals 11 residues. The germline V gene has CDR1 DFQATT and CDR2 SNEGSKA (reference sequence). CDR3 protein: CSATQTSWQFF. The CDR3 DNA follows: TGCAGTGCTACACAGACTAGCTGGCAGTTCTTC.